This TCR beta chain comes out of a study of blood T cell repertoires in COVID-19. At the level of the study: From T cells, B-cell-depleted T cells, or PBMCs came the material, which was cDNA or gDNA.

The CDR3 spans 14 residues. V shed 3 bases and J 4 bases; nucleotides not matched to a gene: 2. The germline V gene encodes CDR1 MNHEY and CDR2 SVGAGI. Measured with immunoSEQ multiplex PCR; TCRdb has only the in-frame clones, and not every one. The sample consists of 350,000 or so clones, under 95% of them appearing once. The study assigned cohorts using participant-reported clinical history. This TCR derives from a woman in her 30s who had recovered from COVID-19. The chain combines TRBV6-5 with TRBJ2-2; 7 bases are a match to TRBD1. Sequencing was carried out using PBMCs or T cells enriched from blood (not recorded which). CDR3 DNA sequence: TGTGCCAGCAGTTATGCAGGGGGCACCGGGGAGCTGTTTTTT. It specifies CASSYAGGTGELFF.